The sequence of this T cell receptor (beta chain) was determined in a study of CD8 T cells in Susac syndrome. About the research overall: Patients with Susac syndrome were therapy-naive, treated with corticosteroids, or treated with intravenous immunoglobulin alone when blood was collected.

After extraction with the RNeasy kit, roughly 0.45 to 1 ug of the RNA was reverse transcribed using random hexamers. Across 54 Vbeta and 13 Jbeta, TCR beta CDR3 was amplified with immunoSEQ multiplex PCR. TCRdb ran MiXCR on the immunoSEQ multiplex PCR reads and lists one entry per CDR3 protein. The sample yields about 120,000 distinct CDR3 sequences, roughly 95% seen once. The germline V gene encodes CDR1 MGHDK and CDR2 SYGVNS. V lost 4 bases to trimming and J lost 2 bases, with 8 bases between them. The CDR3 consists of 14 residues. The sequence came from a human donor with Susac syndrome. Sequencing was done on a sample of CD4+ T cells from PBMCs. V is TRBV25-1 and J is TRBJ2-2; unclear D gene. This CDR3 is CASSVQINTGELFF. Here the CDR3 DNA reads TGTGCCAGCAGTGTACAAATTAACACCGGGGAGCTGTTTTTT.